This TCR beta chain was identified during a study of cytomegalovirus exposure and HLA in healthy donors. In the study overall: Among the 350 to 400 donors who were genotyped, about 86% fell in the genetic ancestry cluster that is associated with self-reported Caucasian donors.

This clone was seen more than once but under ten times. Its antigen is unknown. The PCR used 60 Vbeta and 13 Jbeta primers. Repertoires were generated with immunoSEQ multiplex PCR, while TCRdb's copy carries only in-frame clones and drops some. The repertoire holds around 150,000 clones, with approximately 79% as singletons. Trimming took off 2 bases at V and 5 bases at J, with 9 bases between the two ends. The CDR3 spans 13 residues. Germline V gives CDR1 SNHLY, CDR2 FYNNEI. Whole-study results and caveats: Using the classifier, cytomegalovirus status was reportedly diagnosed with high specificity and sensitivity. The study listed approximately 160 cytomegalovirus-associated TCR beta chains. CMV serostatus was the only immune exposure information that was available.

The receptor was derived from a middle-aged man in good health and CMV-seropositive. V is TRBV2 and J is TRBJ1-2, with unresolved D. The specimen was PBMCs. The CDR3 is CASSEQAGYGYTF. The CDR3 DNA reads as TGTGCCAGCAGTGAACAGGCCGGATATGGCTACACCTTC.